This TCR beta chain was documented in a study of tissue T cells after allogeneic stem cell transplantation. Regarding the study as a whole: Sampling depth was limited, and the cohort was small and clinically varied.

On this clone: The antigen is undetermined. Mouse names are used for the genes. The read terminates 1 residue before the CDR3 end, so the remaining end is supplied by the germline J gene. Distinct nucleotide sequences in the sample also encode this CDR3.

The germline gives CDR1 SGHSA, CDR2 FRNQAP. The CDR3 is made up of 12 amino acids. The V gene lost 2 bases and the J gene lost 5 bases, with 5 bases spanning the gap. Clones were read by immunoSEQ multiplex PCR, and TCRdb kept only the in-frame ones, dropping some. The repertoire has roughly 50,000 clones, about 73% of them found once; the top ten carry about 0.77%. The sample comprised sorted cells pooled from one or two spleens. The chain has TRBV16 and TRBJ2-5; the D gene is possibly TRBD1 (5 bases). This clonotype was obtained from a pool of C57BL/6 mice in good health. Partial CDR3 DNA: TGTGCAAGCAGCTTACAGGGAGACACCCAGTAC. Protein product: CASSLQGDTQY. The entire CDR3 reads CASSLQGDTQYF. The variable domain in full, with the rest retrieved from reference TRBV16 and TRBJ2-5, is NAGVIQTPRHKVTGKGQEATLWCEPISGHSAVFWYRQTIVQGLEFLTYFRNQAPIDDSGMPKERFSAQMPNQSHSTLKIQSTQPQDSAVYLCASSLQGDTQYFGPGTRLLVL.